Below are 11 T cell receptor beta chains sequenced from a single sample in a study of cytomegalovirus exposure and HLA in healthy donors. The PCR was carried out with 60 Vbeta primers and 13 Jbeta primers. Using immunoSEQ multiplex PCR, the repertoire was profiled, and TCRdb retains in-frame clones only, with some absent. The table shows about 140,000 clones, with around two thirds occurring only once. The material sequenced was PBMCs. Receptors were obtained from a man between 25 and 39 years old in good health and CMV-seropositive.

The rearrangement links TRBV28 to TRBJ1-4; 7 bases match TRBD1. The V gene's germline CDR1 is MDHEN and CDR2 SYDVKM. The length of the CDR3 is 15 residues. Trimming removed 4 bases from V and 5 bases from J; junction bases left unmatched: 7. The CDR3 spells CASSSPTGQNEKLFF. The CDR3, as DNA: TGTGCCAGCAGTTCACCGACAGGGCAGAATGAAAAACTGTTTTTT.

The chain combines TRBV2 with TRBJ1-1; tentatively, D is TRBD1 (5 bases). V dropped 8 bases and J dropped 14 bases, with 27 bases sitting between them. Germline V gives CDR1 SNHLY, CDR2 FYNNEI. The length of the CDR3 is 14 residues. CDR3 bases: TGTGCCAGCGAGCTGGGGGGGGGTGTGTTCGGAACGTTCTTT. Translation gives CASELGGGVFGTFF.

J is TRBJ2-1 and V is TRBV9, with D possibly TRBD2 on 5 matching bases. Trimming took 0 bases from V and 7 from J, leaving 14 bases between them. CDR1 and CDR2 (germline): SGDLS, YYNGEE. The CDR3 runs 15 residues. Here the CDR3 reads CASSVAGLHSNEQFF. The CDR3 coding sequence is TGTGCCAGCAGCGTAGCAGGACTCCATTCGAATGAGCAGTTCTTC.

This sequence joins TRBV7-9 and TRBJ2-3, with D maybe TRBD1 (6 bases). This CDR3 is built from 15 residues. V was trimmed by 5 bases and J by 6 bases, leaving 18 bases between them. Germline V gives CDR1 SEHNR, CDR2 FQNEAQ (reference sequence). The CDR3: CASSITGAGADTQYF. DNA for the CDR3: TGTGCCAGCAGCATTACCGGGGCAGGGGCCGATACGCAGTATTTT.

This chain links TRBV30 with TRBJ2-4, with TRBD2 matching 10 bases. This CDR3 comprises 14 residues. Unmatched junction bases numbered 5, after V lost 3 bases and J lost 6 bases. CDR1 and CDR2 from the germline V gene are GTSNPN and SVGIG (reference sequence). CDR3 in DNA: TGTGCCTGGAGGACCTCTAGCGGGAGAAACATTCAGTACTTC. Protein sequence: CAWRTSSGRNIQYF.

The J gene is TRBJ1-3, the V gene TRBV5-4; 8 bases map to TRBD1. The CDR3 is 15 residues long. Germline CDR1 and CDR2: SGHNT and YYREEE (reference sequence). Trimming at V came to 3 bases and at J to 4 bases, leaving 6 bases not matched to a gene. The CDR3 sequence is CASSSQGAEGNTIYF. As DNA, the CDR3 is TGTGCCAGCAGCTCGCAGGGGGCCGAAGGAAACACCATATATTTT.

The V and J genes are TRBV30 and TRBJ1-1, with 8 bases matching TRBD1. Trimming took 3 bases from V and 5 from J; bases not matched to a gene: 5. Germline CDR1 and CDR2: GTSNPN and SVGIG (reference sequence). CDR3 length: 13 residues. In DNA, the CDR3 is TGTGCCTGGAGGAGTACAGGGGGGACTGAAGCTTTCTTT. Translation gives CAWRSTGGTEAFF.

This clone has only a few counts. The gene calls are TRBV11-1 and TRBJ2-7, with 7 bases matching TRBD2. This CDR3 comprises 13 residues. The V gene's germline CDR1 is SGHAT and CDR2 FQDESV (reference sequence). Unmatched junction bases numbered 5, after V lost 4 bases and J lost 5 bases. The CDR3 region has the DNA TGTGCCAGCAGCTCCCCGACTAGCAACGAGCAGTACTTC. Translating gives CASSSPTSNEQYF. Full variable domain (missing parts from reference TRBV11-1 and TRBJ2-7): EAEVAQSPRYKITEKSQAVAFWCDPISGHATLYWYRQILGQGPELLVQFQDESVVDDSQLPKDRFSAERLKGVDSTLKIQPAELGDSAMYLCASSSPTSNEQYFGPGTRLTVT.

The sample holds one count of this clone. V gene TRBV5-1 combines with J gene TRBJ2-5; no clear D. The germline V gene has CDR1 SGHRS and CDR2 YFSETQ. V was pared by 5 bases and J by 5 bases, with 7 bases between. CDR3 size: 11 residues. The CDR3 here is CASRVGETQYF. In nucleotides, the CDR3 is TGCGCCAGCAGGGTCGGGGAGACCCAGTACTTC.

The chain links TRBV28 to TRBJ2-1; 7 nucleotides agree with TRBD1. V lost 5 bases, J lost 4 bases, and 8 bases stayed unmatched. Per germline, CDR1 MDHEN and CDR2 SYDVKM. CDR3 size: 15 residues. The CDR3 DNA sequence: TGTGCCAGCAGTCCGGAGACAGGGCTTTACAATGAGCAGTTCTTC. Translating gives CASSPETGLYNEQFF.

The chain has TRBV2 and TRBJ2-1, with 10 nucleotides matching TRBD2. With V trimmed by 4 bases and J by 7 bases, 7 bases remained unmatched. The CDR3 loop spans 15 amino acids. Germline V gene lookup returns CDR1 SNHLY and CDR2 FYNNEI. The CDR3 spells CASSARTSGFNEQFF. The DNA for the CDR3 is TGTGCCAGCAGTGCAAGGACTAGCGGCTTTAATGAGCAGTTCTTC.